The next 29 T cell receptor beta chains were all read from a single sample in a study of blood T cell repertoires in COVID-19 (dated by TCRdb to between 2020 and 2021). Libraries were prepared through the immunoSEQ multiplex PCR assay. TCRdb's version of the immuneACCESS table is confined to in-frame rearrangements and falls short of the full clone set. An unresolved V gene accounts for under half of the shortfall where checked; the remainder is of unknown origin. The sample table holds hundreds of thousands of clones, of which 83% were seen once. About 1.3% of the sample is in the top ten clones. Sequencing used peripheral blood. The receptors shown here come from a woman in her 30s with COVID-19, enrolled during active disease.

This clone was found a few times. This chain joins TRBV7-8 and TRBJ1-4; TRBD1 matches 9 bases. Trimming cost V 2 bases and J 7 bases; bases outside gene matches: 5. Germline assignment: CDR1 SGHVS and CDR2 FQNEAQ. The CDR3 spans 15 residues. This CDR3 reads CASSLLGQGSEKLFF. The CDR3 DNA reads TGTGCCAGCAGCTTACTGGGACAGGGAAGTGAAAAACTGTTTTTT.

The rearrangement joins TRBV6-2 or TRBV6-3 to TRBJ1-5; 7 bases match TRBD1. The V gene's germline CDR1 is MNHEY and CDR2 SVGEGT. The CDR3 has 14 residues. J lost 4 bases, V lost 6 bases, and 6 bases had no gene match. CDR3 region: CASSRQDRNQPQHF. The CDR3 nucleotides read TGTGCCAGCAGCCGTCAGGACAGGAATCAGCCCCAGCATTTT.

V and J are TRBV3-1 (or the pseudogene TRBV3-2) and TRBJ2-3, with 10 bases lining up with TRBD2. CDR3 length: 18 residues. Looked up from germline, CDR1 is LGHDT and CDR2 is YNNKEL (reference sequence). J was trimmed by 0 bases and V by 1 base; bases with no gene match: 7. CDR3 DNA: TGTGCCAGCAGCCAAGTTAGCGGGGGGCAGAAGAGCACAGATACGCAGTATTTT. It translates to CASSQVSGGQKSTDTQYF.

The rearrangement joins TRBV3-1 (or the pseudogene TRBV3-2) to TRBJ1-1; a weak D match, TRBD1 (6 bases). Germline-derived CDR1 and CDR2 are LGHDT and YNNKEL (reference sequence). The V end was cut by 2 bases, the J end by 7 bases, with 14 bases between. The CDR3 is 14 residues long. This CDR3 reads CASSQLQGQGEAFF. The CDR3 nucleotides are TGTGCCAGCAGCCAACTACAGGGCCAGGGTGAAGCTTTCTTT.

This sequence joins TRBV11-2 and TRBJ2-1; no firm D call. Germline-derived CDR1 and CDR2 are SGHAT and FQNNGV. CDR3 length: 11 residues. The germline V and J ends were trimmed by 3 bases and 10 bases, with 7 bases remaining between them. The CDR3 DNA follows: TGTGCCAGCAGCTTCTCCCTAGAGCAGTTCTTC. Translating gives CASSFSLEQFF.

The chain couples TRBV5-1 to TRBJ2-1; 7 bases are a match to TRBD2. The CDR3 consists of 16 residues. J was trimmed by 1 base and V by 2 bases; bases with no gene match: 6. In germline, CDR1 is SGHRS, CDR2 YFSETQ. CDR3 region: CASSLGGGLSYNEQFF. The CDR3 nucleotides are TGCGCCAGCAGCTTAGGCGGGGGACTTTCCTACAATGAGCAGTTCTTC.

The chain links TRBV7-2 to TRBJ2-3; 12 positions match TRBD2. The V and J ends lost 1 base and 5 bases, in that order; junction bases with no gene match: 7. CDR1 and CDR2 from the germline V gene are SGHTA and FQGNSA. The CDR3 runs 17 residues. CDR3 nucleotides: TGTGCCAGCAGCTTAGGTTCTAGCGGGGGGGGTATAGATACGCAGTATTTT. As protein: CASSLGSSGGGIDTQYF.

This clone was seen repeatedly, ten times or more. The chain couples TRBV2 to TRBJ2-4; weak D call: TRBD1 (6 bases). The CDR3 has 14 residues. With 2 bases removed from V and 1 base from J, the gap between germline ends came to 6 bases. The germline gives CDR1 SNHLY, CDR2 FYNNEI. The chain's CDR3 is CASSETGAKNIQYF. CDR3 in DNA: TGTGCCAGCAGTGAAACAGGGGCCAAAAACATTCAGTACTTC.

This clone was observed a single time. The chain joins TRBV2 to TRBJ1-6; possibly TRBD1 for D (5 bases). The CDR3 consists of 14 residues. Germline CDR1 and CDR2: SNHLY and FYNNEI. Trimming cost V 8 bases and J 5 bases, with 13 bases left between them. CDR3 region: CASGRQTDNSPLHF. The CDR3 DNA is TGTGCCAGCGGTCGACAGACTGATAATTCACCCCTCCACTTT.

The CDR3 nucleotides read TGTGCCAGCAGTTTATCTGGGACAGCCTACGAGCAGTACTTC. It is translated as CASSLSGTAYEQYF. The J gene is TRBJ2-7, the V gene TRBV27, with 7 bases aligning to TRBD1. There are 14 residues in the CDR3. Germline V gene sequence: CDR1 MNHEY, CDR2 SMNVEV (reference sequence). The junction had 1 base not matched to a gene; V was cut back by 0 bases and J by 2 bases.

The chain links TRBV4-3 to TRBJ1-4, with 9 nucleotides matching TRBD1. Germline V CDR1 and CDR2: LGHNA, YSLEER. This CDR3 contains 16 residues. J lost 7 bases, V lost 3 bases, and 9 bases had no gene match. The CDR3 reads CASSQVLRDRVEKLFF. The CDR3 DNA reads TGCGCCAGCAGCCAGGTACTCCGGGACAGGGTTGAAAAACTGTTTTTT.

The rearrangement joins TRBV7-9 to TRBJ2-1; the D gene is possibly TRBD2 (5 bases). CDR3 size: 14 residues. CDR1 is SEHNR and CDR2 is FQNEAQ in the germline V gene (reference sequence). Trimming left V 2 bases short and J 4 bases short, with 9 bases between. CDR3 sequence (DNA): TGTGCCAGCAGCTTATGGACTCCTTACAATGAGCAGTTCTTC. It yields the protein CASSLWTPYNEQFF.

The rearrangement links TRBV28 to TRBJ2-5; D unresolved. CDR3 length: 15 amino acids. The V end was cut by 8 bases, the J end by 0 bases, with 16 bases between. Germline values: CDR1 MDHEN, CDR2 SYDVKM. The CDR3 DNA is TGTGCCAGCCGTCGTGCGAATAGAGACCAAGAGACCCAGTACTTC. This gives the protein CASRRANRDQETQYF.

The chain combines TRBV24-1 with TRBJ2-1, with 8 bases aligning to TRBD2. Trimming took 3 bases from V and 5 from J; bases not matched to a gene: 5. The CDR3 has 15 residues. The germline V gene encodes CDR1 KGHDR and CDR2 SFDVKD. The CDR3 loop is CATSDSGLADNEQFF. The CDR3, as DNA: TGTGCCACCAGTGATAGTGGACTAGCTGACAATGAGCAGTTCTTC.

The chain employs TRBV9 and TRBJ2-2, with 15 bases fitting TRBD2. CDR1 and CDR2 from the germline V gene are SGDLS and YYNGEE. The V segment lost 4 bases and the J segment 2 bases; nucleotides outside the gene matches: 9. The CDR3 is made up of 19 amino acids. The CDR3 sequence is CASSPTGLAGGRNTGELFF. CDR3 in DNA: TGTGCCAGCAGCCCCACCGGACTAGCGGGGGGGCGAAACACCGGGGAGCTGTTTTTT.

V and J are TRBV4-3 and TRBJ1-1; 8 bases fit TRBD1. Unmatched junction bases numbered 7, after V lost 2 bases and J lost 8 bases. Per the germline V gene, CDR1 is LGHNA and CDR2 is YSLEER. The CDR3 totals 14 residues. The CDR3: CASSQRTGTQEAFF. DNA of the CDR3: TGCGCCAGCAGCCAACGGACAGGGACACAAGAAGCTTTCTTT.

The chain links TRBV5-1 to TRBJ2-7; D perhaps matches TRBD2 (5 bases). In germline, CDR1 is SGHRS, CDR2 YFSETQ. V was clipped by 4 bases and J by 3 bases, with 20 bases between them. The CDR3 covers 16 residues. CDR3: CASSPDTRPLVYEQYF. For the CDR3, the DNA is TGCGCCAGCAGCCCGGATACTAGGCCCCTAGTCTACGAGCAGTACTTC.

CDR3 loop: CATSDRTGGETQYF. The CDR3 DNA follows: TGTGCCACCAGTGATAGGACAGGGGGAGAGACCCAGTACTTC. This chain links TRBV24-1 with TRBJ2-5; 10 bases are shared with TRBD1. The germline gives CDR1 KGHDR, CDR2 SFDVKD. The CDR3 is 14 residues long. Trimming at V came to 3 bases and at J to 4 bases, leaving 1 base not matched to a gene.

This chain uses TRBV3-1 (or the pseudogene TRBV3-2) with TRBJ2-2; tentatively, D is TRBD1 (6 bases). The CDR3 loop spans 19 amino acids. The germline V gene has CDR1 LGHDT and CDR2 YNNKEL (reference sequence). Trimming took 0 bases from V and 2 from J, leaving 19 bases between them. The CDR3 DNA reads as TGTGCCAGCAGCCAAGATCAATTCGGACAGTGCTTAAACACCGGGGAGCTGTTTTTT. Translated, it gives CASSQDQFGQCLNTGELFF.

This chain joins TRBV3-1 (or the pseudogene TRBV3-2) and TRBJ1-5; 12 bases are a match to TRBD1. Germline lookup yields CDR1 LGHDT and CDR2 YNNKEL (reference sequence). Germline trimming cut 0 bases from V and 0 bases from J; bases unmatched to any gene: 12. The CDR3 covers 21 residues. The CDR3 loop reads CASSQEEEGQGASFSNQPQHF. The CDR3, as DNA: TGTGCCAGCAGCCAAGAAGAGGAGGGACAGGGGGCATCTTTTAGCAATCAGCCCCAGCATTTT.

The chain links TRBV27 to TRBJ2-3; TRBD2 agrees at 10 bases. The CDR3 has 16 amino acids. The junction had 6 bases not matched to a gene; V was cut back by 1 base and J by 5 bases. Looked up from germline, CDR1 is MNHEY and CDR2 is SMNVEV (reference sequence). The CDR3 sequence is CASSLYLAGGIDTQYF. CDR3 nucleotide sequence: TGTGCCAGCAGTTTATATTTAGCGGGAGGTATAGATACGCAGTATTTT.

The chain is built from TRBV6-2 or TRBV6-3 and TRBJ1-5; TRBD1 is a possible D gene (6 bases). Germline values: CDR1 MNHEY, CDR2 SVGEGT. With 5 bases removed from V and 6 bases from J, the gap between germline ends came to 14 bases. CDR3 length equals 14 residues. CDR3 DNA: TGTGCCAGCAGTCGACAGGCTGGGATTCAGCCCCAGCATTTT. Residues: CASSRQAGIQPQHF.

There are a few counts of this clone. The chain has TRBV24-1 and TRBJ2-7; 10 nucleotides line up with TRBD2. Per germline, CDR1 KGHDR and CDR2 SFDVKD. The ends lost 5 bases at V and 2 bases at J; junction bases unmatched: 8. This CDR3 spans 16 amino acids. CDR3 nucleotides: TGTGCCACCAGTGCCATGGGGCTAGCGGGGGCCTACGAGCAGTACTTC. Protein sequence: CATSAMGLAGAYEQYF.

V gene TRBV4-2 combines with J gene TRBJ2-1; the match to TRBD2 covers 12 bases. V lost 3 bases and J lost 8; bases outside the gene matches: 8. The V gene's germline CDR1 is LGHNA and CDR2 YNFKEQ. This CDR3 contains 16 residues. DNA of the CDR3: TGTGCCAGCAGCCAGATGACTAGCGGGAGTCCAGATGAGCAGTTCTTC. This codes for CASSQMTSGSPDEQFF.

The chain recombines TRBV6-6 with TRBJ1-6; TRBD1 is a possible D gene (5 bases). CDR1 is MNHNY, CDR2 SVGAGI, per germline (reference sequence). There are 16 residues in the CDR3. The V gene lost 3 bases and the J gene lost 6 bases, with 15 bases spanning the gap. CDR3 amino acids: CASSYGGDGSNSPLHF. DNA for the CDR3: TGTGCCAGCAGTTATGGGGGGGACGGGAGTAATTCACCCCTCCACTTT.

This rearrangement joins TRBV4-3 to TRBJ1-4; D is unresolved. This CDR3 comprises 14 residues. From germline, CDR1 is LGHNA and CDR2 YSLEER. The ends were cut back, 1 base at V and 3 bases at J, with 6 bases in the middle. The CDR3 is CASSQGWPNEKLFF. CDR3 DNA: TGCGCCAGCAGCCAAGGATGGCCTAATGAAAAACTGTTTTTT.

For the CDR3, the DNA is TGTGCCAGCAGTTTATATGCTAGCTTCACCTACGAGCAGTACTTC. It encodes CASSLYASFTYEQYF. The rearrangement uses TRBV27 and TRBJ2-7, with TRBD2 as a possible D gene (5 bases). Germline assignment: CDR1 MNHEY and CDR2 SMNVEV (reference sequence). V was shortened by 1 base and J by 2 bases, with 12 bases between the two germline ends. The CDR3 extends over 15 amino acids.

The rearrangement links TRBV9 to TRBJ2-1, with 7 bases that match TRBD2. The CDR3 sequence is 17 residues long. Germline loops: CDR1 SGDLS, CDR2 YYNGEE. V lost 0 bases, J lost 1 base, and 7 bases stayed unmatched. For the CDR3, the DNA is TGTGCCAGCAGCGTAGCTGGCCATAGCGGGTCCTACAATGAGCAGTTCTTC. Translating it yields CASSVAGHSGSYNEQFF.

The chain employs TRBV18 and TRBJ2-7; 10 bases are a match to TRBD1. There are 12 residues in the CDR3. J gave up 6 bases and V 4 bases, and 0 bases lay outside the gene matches. Germline CDR1 and CDR2: KGHSH and LQKENI. CDR3 amino acids: CASSRDRGEQYF. DNA for the CDR3: TGTGCCAGCTCACGGGACAGGGGCGAGCAGTACTTC.